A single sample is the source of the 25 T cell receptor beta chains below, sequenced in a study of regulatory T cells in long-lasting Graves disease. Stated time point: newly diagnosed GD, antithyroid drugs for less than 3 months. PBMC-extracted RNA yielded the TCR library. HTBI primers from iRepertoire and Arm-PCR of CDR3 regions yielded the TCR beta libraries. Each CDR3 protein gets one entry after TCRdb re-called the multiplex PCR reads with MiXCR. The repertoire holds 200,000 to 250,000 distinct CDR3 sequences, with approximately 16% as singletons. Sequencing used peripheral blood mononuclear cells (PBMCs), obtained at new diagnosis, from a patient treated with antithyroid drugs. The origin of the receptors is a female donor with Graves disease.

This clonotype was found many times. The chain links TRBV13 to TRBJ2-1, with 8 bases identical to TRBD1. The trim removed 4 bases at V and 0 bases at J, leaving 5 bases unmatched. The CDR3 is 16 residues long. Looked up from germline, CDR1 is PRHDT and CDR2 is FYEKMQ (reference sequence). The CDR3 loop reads CASSYRGESSYNEQFF. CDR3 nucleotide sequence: TGTGCCAGCAGCTACAGGGGGGAGAGCTCCTACAATGAGCAGTTCTTC.

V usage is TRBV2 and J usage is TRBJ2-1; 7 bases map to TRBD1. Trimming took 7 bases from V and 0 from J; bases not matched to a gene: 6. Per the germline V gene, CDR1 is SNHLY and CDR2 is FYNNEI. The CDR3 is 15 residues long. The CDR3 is CASKGQPSSYNEQFF. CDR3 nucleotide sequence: TGTGCCAGCAAGGGACAGCCCAGCTCCTACAATGAGCAGTTCTTC.

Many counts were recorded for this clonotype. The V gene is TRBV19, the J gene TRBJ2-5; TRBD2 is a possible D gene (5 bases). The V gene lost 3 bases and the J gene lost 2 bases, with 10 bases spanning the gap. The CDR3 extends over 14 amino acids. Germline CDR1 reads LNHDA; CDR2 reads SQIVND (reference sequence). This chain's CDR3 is CASSISGSQETQYF. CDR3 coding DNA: TGTGCCAGTAGTATCAGCGGCAGTCAAGAGACCCAGTACTTC. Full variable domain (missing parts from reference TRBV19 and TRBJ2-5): DGGITQSPKYLFRKEGQNVTLSCEQNLNHDAMYWYRQDPGQGLRLIYYSQIVNDFQKGDIAEGYSVSREKKESFPLTVTSAQKNPTAFYLCASSISGSQETQYFGPGTRLLVL.

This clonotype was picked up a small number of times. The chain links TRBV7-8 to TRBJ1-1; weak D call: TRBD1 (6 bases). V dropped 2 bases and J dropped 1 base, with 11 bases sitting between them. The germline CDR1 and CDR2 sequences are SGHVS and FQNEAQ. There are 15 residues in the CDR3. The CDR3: CASSLRGASNTEAFF. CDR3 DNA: TGTGCCAGCAGCTTACGGGGGGCCTCGAACACTGAAGCTTTCTTT. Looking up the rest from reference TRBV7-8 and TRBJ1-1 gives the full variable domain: GAGVSQSPRYKVAKRGQDVALRCDPISGHVSLFWYQQALGQGPEFLTYFQNEAQLDKSGLPSDRFFAERPEGSVSTLKIQRTQQEDSAVYLCASSLRGASNTEAFFGQGTRLTVV.

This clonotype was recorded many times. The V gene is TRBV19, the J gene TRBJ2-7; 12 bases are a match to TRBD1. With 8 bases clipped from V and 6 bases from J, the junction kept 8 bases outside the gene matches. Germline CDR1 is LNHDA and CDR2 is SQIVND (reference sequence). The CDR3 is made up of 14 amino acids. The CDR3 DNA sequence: TGTGCCAGTCAGGCGGGGACAGGGGGCAGCGAGCAGTACTTC. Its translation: CASQAGTGGSEQYF. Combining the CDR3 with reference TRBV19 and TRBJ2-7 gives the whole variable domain DGGITQSPKYLFRKEGQNVTLSCEQNLNHDAMYWYRQDPGQGLRLIYYSQIVNDFQKGDIAEGYSVSREKKESFPLTVTSAQKNPTAFYLCASQAGTGGSEQYFGPGTRLTVT.

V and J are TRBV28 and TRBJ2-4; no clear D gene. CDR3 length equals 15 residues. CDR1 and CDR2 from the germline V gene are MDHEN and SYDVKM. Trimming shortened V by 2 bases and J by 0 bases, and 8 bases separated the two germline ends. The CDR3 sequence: CASSLASIAKNIQYF. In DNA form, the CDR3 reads TGTGCCAGCAGTTTAGCAAGTATAGCCAAAAACATTCAGTACTTC. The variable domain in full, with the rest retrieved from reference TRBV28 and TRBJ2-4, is DVKVTQSSRYLVKRTGEKVFLECVQDMDHENMFWYRQDPGLGLRLIYFSYDVKMKEKGDIPEGYSVSREKKERFSLILESASTNQTSMYLCASSLASIAKNIQYFGAGTRLSVL.

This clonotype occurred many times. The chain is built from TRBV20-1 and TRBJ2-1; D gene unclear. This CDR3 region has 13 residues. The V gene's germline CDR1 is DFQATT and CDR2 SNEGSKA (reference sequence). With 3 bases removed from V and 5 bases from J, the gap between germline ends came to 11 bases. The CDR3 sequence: CSASEALNNEQFF. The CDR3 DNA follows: TGCAGTGCTAGCGAAGCTCTAAACAATGAGCAGTTCTTC.

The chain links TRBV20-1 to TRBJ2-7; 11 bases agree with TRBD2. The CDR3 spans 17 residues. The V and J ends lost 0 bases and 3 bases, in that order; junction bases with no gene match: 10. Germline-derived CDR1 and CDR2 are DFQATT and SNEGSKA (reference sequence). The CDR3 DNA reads TGCAGTGCTAGAGATTCGGACCTAGCGGGGGGTGGCTACGAGCAGTACTTC. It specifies CSARDSDLAGGGYEQYF.

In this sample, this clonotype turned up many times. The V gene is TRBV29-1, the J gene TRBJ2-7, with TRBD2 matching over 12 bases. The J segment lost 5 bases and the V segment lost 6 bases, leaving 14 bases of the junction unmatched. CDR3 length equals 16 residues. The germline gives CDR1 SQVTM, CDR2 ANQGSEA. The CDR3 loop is CSVGTGDLAGGNEQYF. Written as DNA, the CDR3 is TGCAGCGTCGGGACAGGGGACCTAGCGGGAGGGAACGAGCAGTACTTC.

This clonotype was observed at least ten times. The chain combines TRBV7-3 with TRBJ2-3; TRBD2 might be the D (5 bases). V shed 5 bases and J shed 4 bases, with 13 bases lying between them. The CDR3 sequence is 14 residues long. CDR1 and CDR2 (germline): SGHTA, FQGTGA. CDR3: CASSREGFPDTQYF. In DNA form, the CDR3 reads TGTGCCAGCAGCCGTGAGGGTTTTCCAGATACGCAGTATTTT.

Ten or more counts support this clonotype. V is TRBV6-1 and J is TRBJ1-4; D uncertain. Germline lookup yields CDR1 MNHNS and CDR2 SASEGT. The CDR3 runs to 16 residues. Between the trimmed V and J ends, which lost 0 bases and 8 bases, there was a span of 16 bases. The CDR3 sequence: CASSEALGRFSEKLFF. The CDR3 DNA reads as TGTGCCAGCAGTGAAGCGCTGGGCAGGTTTAGCGAAAAACTGTTTTTT.

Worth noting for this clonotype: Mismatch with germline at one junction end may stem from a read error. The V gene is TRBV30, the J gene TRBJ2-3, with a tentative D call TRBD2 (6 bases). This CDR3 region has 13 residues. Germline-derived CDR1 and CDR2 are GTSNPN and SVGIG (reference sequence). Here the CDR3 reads CAWRGTGTDTQYF. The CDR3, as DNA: TGTGCCTGGAGGGGGACTGGCACGGATACGCAGTATTTT.

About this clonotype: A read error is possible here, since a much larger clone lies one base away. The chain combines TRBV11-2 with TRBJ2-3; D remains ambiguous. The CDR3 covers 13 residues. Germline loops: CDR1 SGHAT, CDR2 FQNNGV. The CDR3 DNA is TGTGCCGGCAGTTACTCGGTTGCCCCTACGCAGTATTTT. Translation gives CAGSYSVAPTQYF. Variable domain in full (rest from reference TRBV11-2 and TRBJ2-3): EAGVAQSPRYKIIEKRQSVAFWCNPISGHATLYWYQQILGQGPKLLIQFQNNGVVDDSQLPKDRFSAERLKGVDSTLKIQPAKLEDSAVYLCAGSYSVAPTQYFGPGTRLTVL.

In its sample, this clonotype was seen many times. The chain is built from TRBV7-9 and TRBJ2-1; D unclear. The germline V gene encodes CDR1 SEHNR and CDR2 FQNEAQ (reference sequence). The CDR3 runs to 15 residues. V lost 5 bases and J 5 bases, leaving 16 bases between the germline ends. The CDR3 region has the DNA TGTGCCAGCAGCCCGGCCGGACCCCTCGACAATGAGCAGTTCTTC. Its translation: CASSPAGPLDNEQFF.

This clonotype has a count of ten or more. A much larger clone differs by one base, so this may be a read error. The CDR3 reads CASSLGDCNQPQHF. CDR3 sequence (DNA): TGTGCCAGCAGTTTAGGAGATTGCAATCAGCCCCAGCATTTT. The rearrangement uses TRBV12-3 or TRBV12-4 and TRBJ1-5; D is unclear. This CDR3 contains 14 residues. V gave up 1 base and J gave up 2 bases, with 6 bases separating them.

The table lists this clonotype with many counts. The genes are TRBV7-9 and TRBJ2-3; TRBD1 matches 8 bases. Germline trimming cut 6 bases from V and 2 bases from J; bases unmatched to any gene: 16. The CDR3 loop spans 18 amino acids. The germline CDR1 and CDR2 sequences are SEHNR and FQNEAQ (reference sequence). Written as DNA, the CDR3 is TGTGCCAGCAGTCCAATAGGGCCGGGACAGGCGTTCACAGATACGCAGTATTTT. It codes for CASSPIGPGQAFTDTQYF.

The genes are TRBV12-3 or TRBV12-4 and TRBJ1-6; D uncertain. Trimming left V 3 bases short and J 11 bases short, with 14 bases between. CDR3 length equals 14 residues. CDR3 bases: TGTGCCAGCAGTTTTCCGTTCGACGGAGCACCCCTCCACTTT. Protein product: CASSFPFDGAPLHF.

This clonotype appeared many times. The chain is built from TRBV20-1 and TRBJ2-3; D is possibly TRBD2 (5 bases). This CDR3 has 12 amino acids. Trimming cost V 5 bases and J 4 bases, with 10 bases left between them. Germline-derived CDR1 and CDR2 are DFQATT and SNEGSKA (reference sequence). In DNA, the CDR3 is TGCAGTGCTGAACTAGATTCAGATACGCAGTATTTT. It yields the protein CSAELDSDTQYF.

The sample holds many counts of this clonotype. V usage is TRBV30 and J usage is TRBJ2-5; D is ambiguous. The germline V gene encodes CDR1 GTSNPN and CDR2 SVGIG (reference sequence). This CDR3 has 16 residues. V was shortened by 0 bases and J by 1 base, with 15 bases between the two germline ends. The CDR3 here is CAWSVPIHRLQETQYF. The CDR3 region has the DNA TGTGCCTGGAGTGTCCCAATTCACCGTCTCCAAGAGACCCAGTACTTC.

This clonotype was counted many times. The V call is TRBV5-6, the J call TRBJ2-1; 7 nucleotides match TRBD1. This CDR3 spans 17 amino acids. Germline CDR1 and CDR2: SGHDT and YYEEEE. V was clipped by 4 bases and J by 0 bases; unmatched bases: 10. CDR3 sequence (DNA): TGTGCCAGCAGCGTATACACTGGGACAGTCTCCTACAATGAGCAGTTCTTC. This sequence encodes CASSVYTGTVSYNEQFF.

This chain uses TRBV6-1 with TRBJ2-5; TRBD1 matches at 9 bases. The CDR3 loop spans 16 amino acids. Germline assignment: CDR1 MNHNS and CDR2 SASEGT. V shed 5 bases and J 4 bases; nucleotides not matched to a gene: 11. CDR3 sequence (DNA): TGTGCCAGCAGTCACGCGGGGACAGGGCTGCGAGAGACCCAGTACTTC. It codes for CASSHAGTGLRETQYF.

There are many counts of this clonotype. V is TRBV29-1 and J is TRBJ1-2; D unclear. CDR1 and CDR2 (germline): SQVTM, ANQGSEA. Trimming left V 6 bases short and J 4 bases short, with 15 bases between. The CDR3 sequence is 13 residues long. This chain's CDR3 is CSVGMWGSYGYTF. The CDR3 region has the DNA TGCAGCGTCGGGATGTGGGGAAGCTATGGCTACACCTTC.

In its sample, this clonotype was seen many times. The CDR3 reads CASSVNKQETQYF. CDR3 DNA sequence: TGTGCCAGCAGTGTAAACAAACAAGAGACCCAGTACTTC. The chain employs TRBV2 and TRBJ2-5; D is unresolved. CDR3 length: 13 residues. CDR1 and CDR2 from the germline V gene are SNHLY and FYNNEI. Deletions cut 4 bases from V and 2 bases from J, with 8 bases between.

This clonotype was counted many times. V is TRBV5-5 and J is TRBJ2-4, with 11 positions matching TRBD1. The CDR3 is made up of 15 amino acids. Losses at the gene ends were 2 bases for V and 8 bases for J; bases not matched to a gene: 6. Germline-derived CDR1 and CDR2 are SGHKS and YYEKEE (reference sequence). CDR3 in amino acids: CASSFRDRGYDIQYF. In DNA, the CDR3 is TGTGCCAGCAGCTTCCGGGACAGGGGGTATGACATTCAGTACTTC.

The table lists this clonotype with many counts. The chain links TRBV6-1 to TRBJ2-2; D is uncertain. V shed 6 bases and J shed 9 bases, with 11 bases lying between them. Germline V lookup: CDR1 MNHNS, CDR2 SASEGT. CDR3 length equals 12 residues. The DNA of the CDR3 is TGTGCCAGCAGACGTGGAACCAGGGAGCTGTTTTTT. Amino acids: CASRRGTRELFF.